The 25 T cell receptor beta chains presented below share a single source sample, sequenced in a study of shared clonotypes between healthy human individuals. Generated by immunoSEQ multiplex PCR, the TCRdb table keeps only in-frame clones and is missing some. The sample has approximately 980,000 clones, more than 75% seen once. Source material: memory CD4+ T cells sorted from blood. The subset was: CD45RA-negative fraction. These receptors all stem from a man aged 18 to 30 in good health.

V is TRBV10-3 and J is TRBJ2-1; 9 bases are shared with TRBD2. Trimming took 10 bases from V and 2 from J; bases not matched to a gene: 3. Germline values: CDR1 ENHRY, CDR2 SYGVKD. This CDR3 has 13 residues. CDR3 loop: CATAGGAYNEQFF. For the CDR3, the DNA is TGTGCCACCGCGGGGGGGGCCTACAATGAGCAGTTCTTC.

This clone was recorded a few times. This sequence joins TRBV6-1 and TRBJ1-1; tentatively, D is TRBD1 (6 bases). In germline, CDR1 is MNHNS, CDR2 SASEGT. Between the trimmed V and J ends, which lost 1 base and 5 bases, there was a span of 11 bases. This CDR3 contains 14 residues. The CDR3 sequence is CASSEGQGRTEAFF. As DNA, the CDR3 is TGTGCCAGCAGTGAAGGGCAGGGGAGGACTGAAGCTTTCTTT.

This chain uses TRBV19 with TRBJ2-1, with 8 bases lining up with TRBD2. CDR1 is LNHDA, CDR2 SQIVND, per germline (reference sequence). The CDR3 is made up of 15 amino acids. V lost 5 bases and J lost 0; bases outside the gene matches: 3. CDR3: CASSRTSGSYNEQFF. The CDR3 DNA reads as TGTGCCAGTAGTCGCACTAGCGGCTCCTACAATGAGCAGTTCTTC.

V and J are TRBV6-1 and TRBJ1-4, with TRBD1 identical over 7 bases. Germline-derived CDR1 and CDR2 are MNHNS and SASEGT. This CDR3 region has 15 residues. V lost 3 bases and J lost 8; bases outside the gene matches: 9. This chain's CDR3 is CASSDQTGVKEKLFF. The CDR3 DNA sequence: TGTGCCAGCAGTGACCAAACAGGGGTGAAGGAAAAACTGTTTTTT.

The chain recombines TRBV28 with TRBJ1-1, with TRBD1 as a possible D gene (6 bases). Trimming removed 5 bases from V and 1 base from J, with 17 bases in between. CDR3 size: 16 residues. Germline assignment: CDR1 MDHEN and CDR2 SYDVKM. CDR3 nucleotide sequence: TGTGCCAGCAGTCTCCTCTCTTTGGACAGGAACACTGAAGCTTTCTTT. The encoded protein is CASSLLSLDRNTEAFF.

V is TRBV10-3 and J is TRBJ1-5, with D tentatively TRBD1 (6 bases). This CDR3 spans 14 amino acids. Trimming shortened V by 6 bases and J by 4 bases, and 13 bases separated the two germline ends. Germline-derived CDR1 and CDR2 are ENHRY and SYGVKD. The CDR3 sequence: CAISVDRTNQPQHF. CDR3 sequence (DNA): TGTGCCATCAGCGTTGACAGGACTAATCAGCCCCAGCATTTT.

As for this clone: The identical CDR3 is also encoded by other nucleotide sequences in the sample. The V and J genes are TRBV10-3 and TRBJ1-3; D gene unclear. The CDR3 length is 13 residues. Trimming pared 4 bases from V and 1 base from J, leaving 5 bases between. From germline, CDR1 is ENHRY and CDR2 SYGVKD. CDR3 residues: CAISGGSGNTIYF. CDR3 in DNA: TGTGCCATCAGTGGGGGATCTGGAAACACCATATATTTT.

Only a few counts were recorded for this clone. The rearrangement links TRBV6-1 to TRBJ2-2; 11 bases match TRBD2. The V segment lost 6 bases and the J segment 6 bases; nucleotides outside the gene matches: 6. The CDR3 spans 15 residues. Per the germline V gene, CDR1 is MNHNS and CDR2 is SASEGT. In DNA, the CDR3 is TGTGCCAGCAGCGCAACTAGCGGGAGTTCCGGGGAGCTGTTTTTT. Protein: CASSATSGSSGELFF.

This clone was detected ten times or more. The rearrangement links TRBV7-2 to TRBJ1-2; no clear D gene. Germline V gene sequence: CDR1 SGHTA, CDR2 FQGNSA. This CDR3 spans 14 amino acids. The V and J ends lost 3 bases and 6 bases respectively, with 14 bases between them. This chain's CDR3 is CASSLGFVEDGYTF. As DNA, the CDR3 is TGTGCCAGCAGCTTGGGGTTCGTTGAGGATGGCTACACCTTC.

The chain has TRBV18 and TRBJ2-5, with 10 positions matching TRBD2. Germline V gene lookup returns CDR1 KGHSH and CDR2 LQKENI. This CDR3 has 17 amino acids. V was pared by 3 bases and J by 3 bases, with 10 bases of the junction left unmatched. DNA of the CDR3: TGTGCCAGCTCACCCTTCGAACCAGGACTAGCGGAAGAGACCCAGTACTTC. This translates into CASSPFEPGLAEETQYF.

The CDR3 DNA reads TGTGCCAGCTCACTGGGGACGACTGGGGCCAACGTCCTGACTTTC. This encodes CASSLGTTGANVLTF. The chain has TRBV18 and TRBJ2-6, with D perhaps assigned TRBD1 or TRBD2 (5 bases each). CDR1 KGHSH and CDR2 LQKENI come from the germline V gene. Trimming cost V 4 bases and J 2 bases, with 9 bases left between them. The CDR3 has 15 residues.

The gene calls are TRBV6-1 and TRBJ1-1; D gene ambiguous. Germline values: CDR1 MNHNS, CDR2 SASEGT. CDR3 length: 15 residues. Between the trimmed V and J ends, which lost 3 bases and 4 bases, there was a span of 15 bases. CDR3 DNA: TGTGCCAGCAGTGATATTCAGTCTCAGGTCACTGAAGCTTTCTTT. It translates to CASSDIQSQVTEAFF.

The chain is built from TRBV7-9 and TRBJ1-5, with unresolved D. This CDR3 has 16 amino acids. V lost 1 base, J lost 1 base, and 11 bases lay in between. Per germline, CDR1 SEHNR and CDR2 FQNEAQ (reference sequence). The CDR3 bases are TGTGCCAGCAGCTTAGGCTTCTCGGGGAGCAATCAGCCCCAGCATTTT. Protein: CASSLGFSGSNQPQHF. Complete variable domain (other parts from reference TRBV7-9 and TRBJ1-5): DTGVSQNPRHKITKRGQNVTFRCDPISEHNRLYWYRQTLGQGPEFLTYFQNEAQLEKSRLLSDRFSAERPKGSFSTLEIQRTEQGDSAMYLCASSLGFSGSNQPQHFGDGTRLSIL.

V usage is TRBV13 and J usage is TRBJ2-6; D unresolved. Germline values: CDR1 PRHDT, CDR2 FYEKMQ (reference sequence). Trimming removed 5 bases from V and 3 bases from J, with 5 bases in between. This CDR3 comprises 13 residues. The chain's CDR3 is CASSPYGANVLTF. Here the CDR3 DNA reads TGTGCCAGCAGCCCATATGGGGCCAACGTCCTGACTTTC.

The chain carries TRBV2 and TRBJ2-1; a weak D match, TRBD1 (6 bases). Germline loops: CDR1 SNHLY, CDR2 FYNNEI. Between the trimmed V and J ends, which lost 8 bases and 1 base, there was a span of 12 bases. CDR3 length equals 14 residues. The CDR3 sequence is CASVQDRSYNEQFF. CDR3 nucleotides: TGTGCCAGCGTCCAGGACAGATCCTACAATGAGCAGTTCTTC.

This clone occurred once. V is TRBV11-2 and J is TRBJ1-1; the D gene is possibly TRBD1 (6 bases). There are 13 residues in the CDR3. Germline lookup yields CDR1 SGHAT and CDR2 FQNNGV. Trimming removed 0 bases from V and 10 bases from J, with 12 bases in between. The CDR3 nucleotides are TGTGCCAGCAGCTTAGAGGGGGCTATCCGAGCTTTCTTT. Its protein is CASSLEGAIRAFF.

The gene calls are TRBV30 and TRBJ1-5; 7 bases match TRBD1. The CDR3 contains 17 residues. V lost 1 base and J lost 2; bases outside the gene matches: 11. Germline V gene lookup returns CDR1 GTSNPN and CDR2 SVGIG (reference sequence). CDR3 residues: CAWSDGRGGDGNQPQHF. The CDR3 DNA sequence: TGTGCCTGGAGTGACGGCAGGGGGGGCGACGGCAATCAGCCCCAGCATTTT.

V is TRBV5-1 and J is TRBJ1-2, with unresolved D. V lost 1 base to trimming and J lost 5 bases, with 15 bases between them. This CDR3 has 15 residues. Germline CDR1 reads SGHRS; CDR2 reads YFSETQ. DNA of the CDR3: TGCGCCAGCAGCTTGCTTCAGGTCGATCCGTATGGCTACACCTTC. It is translated as CASSLLQVDPYGYTF.

This clone occurred once. The chain joins TRBV18 to TRBJ1-1, with D possibly matching TRBD1 (5 bases). With 3 bases removed from V and 5 bases from J, the gap between germline ends came to 13 bases. CDR3 length: 14 amino acids. Germline V CDR1 and CDR2: KGHSH, LQKENI. The CDR3 is CASSPGRTETEAFF. CDR3 sequence (DNA): TGTGCCAGCTCACCGGGACGGACGGAAACTGAAGCTTTCTTT. Supplemented by reference TRBV18 and TRBJ1-1, the full variable domain reads NAGVMQNPRHLVRRRGQEARLRCSPMKGHSHVYWYRQLPEEGLKFMVYLQKENIIDESGMPKERFSAEFPKEGPSILRIQQVVRGDSAAYFCASSPGRTETEAFFGQGTRLTVV.

This clone was detected a few times. This sequence joins TRBV6-6 and TRBJ1-2; no firm D call. The length of the CDR3 is 13 residues. Germline loops: CDR1 MNHNY, CDR2 SVGAGI (reference sequence). The V end lost 6 bases, the J end lost 2 bases, and 10 bases lay between the germline ends. CDR3 protein: CASSRDGNYGYTF. CDR3 nucleotides: TGTGCCAGCAGCCGCGACGGAAACTATGGCTACACCTTC.

This sequence joins TRBV5-1 and TRBJ2-5, with TRBD1 matching over 7 bases. V shed 2 bases, J shed 6 bases, and the junction held 10 bases outside the gene matches. The germline CDR1 and CDR2 sequences are SGHRS and YFSETQ. The CDR3 has 15 residues. The CDR3 loop is CASSFSTGAEQTQYF. CDR3 nucleotides: TGCGCCAGCAGCTTCTCAACAGGGGCCGAACAGACCCAGTACTTC.

The V call is TRBV5-1, the J call TRBJ2-5; 11 bases fit TRBD2. Germline CDR1 SGHRS, CDR2 YFSETQ. V shed 4 bases, J shed 0 bases, and the junction held 5 bases outside the gene matches. The CDR3 sequence is 16 residues long. The CDR3 sequence: CASSPASGGNQETQYF. CDR3 DNA: TGCGCCAGCAGCCCAGCTAGCGGGGGGAACCAAGAGACCCAGTACTTC. The whole variable domain, remainder taken from reference TRBV5-1 and TRBJ2-5, is KAGVTQTPRYLIKTRGQQVTLSCSPISGHRSVSWYQQTPGQGLQFLFEYFSETQRNKGNFPGRFSGRQFSNSRSEMNVSTLELGDSALYLCASSPASGGNQETQYFGPGTRLLVL.

The chain combines TRBV10-1 with TRBJ2-1; 12 nucleotides line up with TRBD2. The CDR3 contains 15 residues. J was trimmed by 2 bases and V by 5 bases; bases with no gene match: 1. The germline CDR1 and CDR2 sequences are WNHNN and SYGVQD (reference sequence). In nucleotides, the CDR3 is TGCGCCAGCAGTACTAGCGGGGGGCCCTACAATGAGCAGTTCTTC. It codes for CASSTSGGPYNEQFF.

This clone is a singleton in its sample. V usage is TRBV28 and J usage is TRBJ1-1; D is possibly TRBD1 (6 bases). Trimming pared 6 bases from V and 10 bases from J, leaving 18 bases between. The CDR3 is 13 residues long. The V gene's germline CDR1 is MDHEN and CDR2 SYDVKM. The CDR3 sequence is CASSPGGPGRAFF. CDR3 sequence (DNA): TGTGCCAGCAGCCCGGGGGGGCCAGGGAGAGCTTTCTTT.

The V and J genes are TRBV10-3 and TRBJ2-6, with D maybe TRBD2 (6 bases). Looked up from germline, CDR1 is ENHRY and CDR2 is SYGVKD. Trimming cost V 7 bases and J 2 bases, with 6 bases left between them. The CDR3 contains 13 residues. As DNA, the CDR3 is TGTGCCATCACGGGGGCTGGGGCCAACGTCCTGACTTTC. Encoded protein: CAITGAGANVLTF.